This note documents a single TCR beta chain sequence. Its antigen is as yet unknown. PBMC originated from healthy-donor buffy coats. This sample stems from a study of human CD8 memory T cell subsets. The study, taken as a whole, reports: This study determined the sequences of T cell receptor beta chains and of no other chains. In the comparison of repertoires, stem-like memory and precursor exhausted T cells overlapped only minimally. When diversity was estimated with Chao1, stem-like memory T cells appeared more diverse than precursor exhausted T cells.

Construction of TCR beta libraries was accomplished by means of UMI-labeled 5' RACE. TCRdb re-called the 5' RACE reads, yielding one record per CDR3 amino acid sequence without DNA. This table lists 8,500 to 10,000 distinct CDR3 sequences. The CDR3 has 15 residues. The chain combines TRBV12-3 or TRBV12-4 with TRBJ2-2; TCRdb proposes TRBD2, but this gene call is untestable without DNA. Sequenced sample: CD8+ T cells from PBMCs. This receptor was identified in a human donor in good health. CDR3 amino acids: CASRPGLADTGELFF.